One and the same sample provided the 15 T cell receptor beta chains below, sequenced in a study of immune cell composition in non-small cell lung cancer. Normal lung was sampled as far from the tumour as possible, at least 3 cm. Method: immunoSEQ multiplex PCR; TCRdb's copy keeps in-frame clones and lacks some. The sample yields about 6,600 clones, roughly two thirds seen once. Source material: non-adjacent lung tissue. Source of these receptors: a human donor with non-small cell lung cancer.

The chain recombines TRBV28 with TRBJ1-2; possibly TRBD1 for D (5 bases). CDR1 MDHEN and CDR2 SYDVKM come from the germline V gene. Trimming shortened V by 7 bases and J by 4 bases, and 13 bases separated the two germline ends. The CDR3 totals 13 residues. The CDR3 sequence: CASTIDSAYGYTF. CDR3 coding DNA: TGTGCCAGCACCATTGACAGTGCCTATGGCTACACCTTC.

This clone qualifies as large. The gene calls are TRBV7-3 and TRBJ2-7; 7 nucleotides agree with TRBD2. CDR1 SGHTA and CDR2 FQGTGA come from the germline V gene. Unmatched junction bases numbered 7, after V lost 5 bases and J lost 0 bases. CDR3 length: 15 amino acids. The CDR3 nucleotides read TGTGCCAGCAGCCTCGGCGGGGGACTCTCCTACGAGCAGTACTTC. This sequence encodes CASSLGGGLSYEQYF.

In regard to this clone: Other DNA sequences in the sample encode the same CDR3. The chain uses TRBV28 and TRBJ1-5; D call uncertain. Germline loops: CDR1 MDHEN, CDR2 SYDVKM. The CDR3 totals 15 residues. The ends were cut back, 1 base at V and 2 bases at J, with 9 bases in the middle. CDR3 in DNA: TGTGCCAGCAGTTTATCCCTTGCGGGCAATCAGCCCCAGCATTTT. This codes for CASSLSLAGNQPQHF. The whole variable domain, remainder taken from reference TRBV28 and TRBJ1-5, is DVKVTQSSRYLVKRTGEKVFLECVQDMDHENMFWYRQDPGLGLRLIYFSYDVKMKEKGDIPEGYSVSREKKERFSLILESASTNQTSMYLCASSLSLAGNQPQHFGDGTRLSIL.

The chain recombines TRBV5-1 with TRBJ2-3; a weak D match, TRBD1 (6 bases). The V gene's germline CDR1 is SGHRS and CDR2 YFSETQ. This CDR3 spans 14 amino acids. Trimming removed 4 bases at V and 2 bases at J, with 11 bases between. CDR3 DNA: TGCGCCAGCAGCCTGACAGGTACCACAGATACGCAGTATTTT. Translated, it gives CASSLTGTTDTQYF.

The genes are TRBV11-1 and TRBJ2-1, with a tentative D call TRBD2 (6 bases). Trimming shortened V by 3 bases and J by 6 bases, and 12 bases separated the two germline ends. This CDR3 spans 14 amino acids. CDR1 is SGHAT and CDR2 is FQDESV in the germline V gene (reference sequence). CDR3 DNA sequence: TGTGCCAGCAGCTTTTCCGGACTAAGCAATGAGCAGTTCTTC. This encodes CASSFSGLSNEQFF.

This clone was seen only a few times. This chain joins TRBV4-2 and TRBJ2-7; 12 bases map to TRBD2. Trimming removed 6 bases from V and 4 bases from J; junction bases left unmatched: 7. The CDR3 spans 15 residues. The germline V gene has CDR1 LGHNA and CDR2 YNFKEQ. CDR3: CASRMTSGSLYEQYF. The CDR3 DNA sequence: TGTGCCAGCAGAATGACTAGCGGGAGTCTGTACGAGCAGTACTTC.

Only a few counts were recorded for this clone. The gene calls are TRBV2 and TRBJ1-1; 7 bases line up with TRBD1. Germline CDR1 and CDR2: SNHLY and FYNNEI. J gave up 3 bases and V 9 bases, and 7 bases lay outside the gene matches. This CDR3 is 13 amino acids long. The DNA of the CDR3 is TGTGCCAGGGGGACAGATGGGGACACTGAAGCTTTCTTT. Translation gives CARGTDGDTEAFF. Complete variable domain (other parts from reference TRBV2 and TRBJ1-1): EPEVTQTPSHQVTQMGQEVILRCVPISNHLYFYWYRQILGQKVEFLVSFYNNEISEKSEIFDDQFSVERPDGSNFTLKIRSTKLEDSAMYFCARGTDGDTEAFFGQGTRLTVV.

The V call is TRBV25-1, the J call TRBJ2-2; D is ambiguous. This CDR3 has 11 residues. The germline CDR1 and CDR2 sequences are MGHDK and SYGVNS. V lost 4 bases, J lost 7 bases, and 4 bases lay in between. The CDR3 nucleotides are TGTGCCAGCAGTGCAGGCGGGGAGCTGTTTTTT. Translation gives CASSAGGELFF.

This sequence joins TRBV6-6 and TRBJ2-7, with D tentatively TRBD1 (5 bases). Trimming removed 7 bases at V and 3 bases at J, with 13 bases between. The V gene's germline CDR1 is MNHNY and CDR2 SVGAGI (reference sequence). The CDR3 runs 13 residues. The CDR3 region is CASNPTELYEQYF. The CDR3 nucleotides read TGTGCCAGCAACCCGACAGAACTCTACGAGCAGTACTTC.

The rearrangement joins TRBV6-5 to TRBJ1-4, with 10 bases lining up with TRBD1. This CDR3 spans 12 amino acids. V trimming: 6 bases; J trimming: 10 bases; junction bases outside the gene matches: 2. Germline values: CDR1 MNHEY, CDR2 SVGAGI. As DNA, the CDR3 is TGTGCCAGCAGAGGACAGGGGGGAAAACTGTTTTTT. Its translation: CASRGQGGKLFF.

Only one count was recorded for this clone. The chain carries TRBV11-2 and TRBJ2-6, with D perhaps TRBD2 (5 bases). CDR1 is SGHAT, CDR2 FQNNGV, per germline. This CDR3 contains 17 residues. The V and J ends lost 5 bases and 0 bases respectively, with 14 bases between them. CDR3 amino acids: CASSPGGRSSGANVLTF. The CDR3 nucleotides read TGTGCCAGCAGCCCAGGCGGGCGGTCCTCTGGGGCCAACGTCCTGACTTTC.

The table lists this clone with a count of one. The chain is built from TRBV10-3 and TRBJ1-2; 9 nucleotides agree with TRBD1. Germline V lookup: CDR1 ENHRY, CDR2 SYGVKD. Trimming at V came to 0 bases and at J to 4 bases, leaving 21 bases not matched to a gene. The CDR3 covers 21 residues. The CDR3 coding sequence is TGTGCCATCAGTGAGTCGATGGGACAGGGACCCCGGTCCAGTAGGGGCTATGGCTACACCTTC. This translates into CAISESMGQGPRSSRGYGYTF.

The rearrangement links TRBV29-1 to TRBJ2-2, with 7 bases fitting TRBD1. The CDR3 length is 15 residues. CDR1 is SQVTM, CDR2 ANQGSEA, per germline. With 7 bases clipped from V and 3 bases from J, the junction kept 11 bases outside the gene matches. The CDR3 sequence: CSASGPGGYTGELFF. The DNA for the CDR3 is TGCAGCGCTTCCGGGCCAGGGGGATACACCGGGGAGCTGTTTTTT.

This chain links TRBV9 with TRBJ2-5; 16 bases agree with TRBD2. The CDR3 has 18 amino acids. CDR1 is SGDLS, CDR2 YYNGEE, per germline. V lost 4 bases and J lost 5; bases outside the gene matches: 11. This CDR3 reads CASSSGLAGGPAGETQYF. The CDR3 nucleotides read TGTGCCAGCAGCTCGGGACTAGCGGGAGGGCCCGCGGGCGAGACCCAGTACTTC.

V and J are TRBV4-2 and TRBJ2-5, with 10 bases lining up with TRBD1. This CDR3 contains 16 residues. The trim removed 4 bases at V and 6 bases at J, leaving 11 bases unmatched. Germline CDR1 is LGHNA and CDR2 is YNFKEQ. In nucleotides, the CDR3 is TGTGCCAGCAGCCCCACCGGGACAGGGGCGGGGAAGACCCAGTACTTC. This sequence encodes CASSPTGTGAGKTQYF.